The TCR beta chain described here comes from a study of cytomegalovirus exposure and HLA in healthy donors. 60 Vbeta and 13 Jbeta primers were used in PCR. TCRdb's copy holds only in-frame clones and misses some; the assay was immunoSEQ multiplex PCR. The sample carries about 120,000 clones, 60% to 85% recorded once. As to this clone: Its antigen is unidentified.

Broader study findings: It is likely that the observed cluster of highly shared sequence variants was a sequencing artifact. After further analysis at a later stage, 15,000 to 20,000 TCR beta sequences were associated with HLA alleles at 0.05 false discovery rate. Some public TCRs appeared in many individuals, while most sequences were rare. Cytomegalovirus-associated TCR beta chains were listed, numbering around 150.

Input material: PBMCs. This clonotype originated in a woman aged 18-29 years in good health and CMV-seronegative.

CDR3 region: CASTGDFSNSPLHF. CDR3 in DNA: TGTGCCAGCACCGGGGATTTTAGTAATTCACCCCTCCACTTT. The V gene is TRBV28, the J gene TRBJ1-6; D uncertain. Germline CDR1 MDHEN, CDR2 SYDVKM. This CDR3 is built from 14 residues. V was clipped by 7 bases and J by 6 bases, with 13 bases between them.